This T cell receptor (beta chain) was profiled in a study of T-cell memory formation after mild COVID-19. TCRdb re-analysed the 5' RACE reads in MiXCR, keeping a single row per CDR3 protein. The table shows fewer than 350,000 distinct CDR3 sequences, with under 20% occurring only once. Trimming removed 0 bases from V and 4 bases from J, with 9 bases in between. CDR3 size: 14 residues. Germline V lookup: CDR1 LGHNA, CDR2 YNFKEQ. Only a few counts were recorded for this clonotype. Sequenced: PBMCs or a T cell subset sorted from them (not recorded which). The clonotype comes from a man in his late teens or twenties who had mild COVID-19 (a few samples of this study predate the infection). Cell type and time point are not known. V usage is TRBV4-2 and J usage is TRBJ2-5; no clear D gene. CDR3 sequence (DNA): TGTGCCAGCAGCCAAGATCGGAGCACAGAGACCCAGTACTTC. The encoded protein is CASSQDRSTETQYF.